The 8 T cell receptor beta chains in this list originate from one sample, sequenced in a study of regulatory T cells in long-lasting Graves disease. Combining iRepertoire HTBI primers with Arm-PCR of CDR3 regions, the authors built TCR beta libraries. TCRdb passed the multiplex PCR reads through MiXCR, listing each CDR3 protein once. Of 500,000 to 800,000 distinct CDR3 sequences in the sample, around 30% are singletons; the top ten hold under 55%. Time point reported: persistent/refractory GD, antithyroid drugs over 5 years with positive TRAb. RNA isolated from PBMCs was used to make the TCR library. The source material was peripheral blood mononuclear cells (PBMCs), sampled when the disease was refractory, from a patient treated with antithyroid drugs. The receptors were gathered from a female donor with Graves disease.

V is TRBV7-9 and J is TRBJ1-5, with a weak D call TRBD1 (6 bases). Trimming removed 5 bases from V and 0 bases from J, with 14 bases in between. CDR1 and CDR2 (germline): SEHNR, FQNEAQ (reference sequence). The CDR3 has 16 amino acids. Written as DNA, the CDR3 is TGTGCCAGCAGCGATTGGGGGCCATATAGCAATCAGCCCCAGCATTTT. Amino acid sequence: CASSDWGPYSNQPQHF.

CDR3 region: CASSYSDRALSQPQHF. CDR3 DNA sequence: TGTGCCAGCAGTTACTCGGACAGGGCGCTTAGTCAGCCCCAGCATTTT. The chain has TRBV6-2 or TRBV6-3 and TRBJ1-5; 8 nucleotides align to TRBD1. Trimming took 0 bases from V and 6 from J; bases not matched to a gene: 7. This CDR3 spans 16 amino acids. The V gene's germline CDR1 is MNHEY and CDR2 SVGEGT.

J is TRBJ1-1 and V is TRBV30, with D maybe TRBD1 (6 bases). This CDR3 contains 15 residues. Trimming stripped 3 bases from V and 14 bases from J, with 28 bases between. Germline V CDR1 and CDR2: GTSNPN, SVGIG (reference sequence). The CDR3: CAWSQPTGTVEKAFF. The CDR3 region has the DNA TGTGCCTGGAGCCAACCGACAGGTACTGTGGAGAAGGCCTTCTTT.

The chain uses TRBV12-3 or TRBV12-4 and TRBJ1-2; D is unclear. CDR3 size: 12 residues. With 6 bases removed from V and 7 bases from J, the gap between germline ends came to 12 bases. The CDR3 loop reads CASRLSAGGYTF. CDR3 bases: TGTGCCAGCAGGTTGTCGGCGGGTGGCTACACCTTC.

This chain connects TRBV5-4 to TRBJ1-2, with a possible D match to TRBD1 (5 bases). V was cut by 4 bases and J by 5 bases, with 15 bases left in between. This CDR3 spans 14 amino acids. The germline CDR1 and CDR2 sequences are SGHNT and YYREEE (reference sequence). The CDR3 nucleotides are TGTGCCAGCAGCATGGGGACGGATCTTTATGGCTACACCTTC. Its protein product is CASSMGTDLYGYTF.

This clonotype was seen more than once but under ten times. The chain links TRBV7-3 to TRBJ1-1; D remains unclear. This CDR3 spans 15 amino acids. Germline lookup yields CDR1 SGHTA and CDR2 FQGTGA. The ends were cut back, 4 bases at V and 4 bases at J, with 16 bases in the middle. The CDR3 nucleotides read TGTGCCAGCAGCTCTTACAACTCGCCGGGCACTGAAGCTTTCTTT. Amino acid sequence: CASSSYNSPGTEAFF.

The rearrangement joins TRBV5-5 to TRBJ2-2; 8 nucleotides match TRBD1. This CDR3 contains 17 residues. Per germline, CDR1 SGHKS and CDR2 YYEKEE (reference sequence). V shed 4 bases, J shed 0 bases, and the junction held 8 bases outside the gene matches. For the CDR3, the DNA is TGTGCCAGCAGCCGTTTAGGGACAGGAGCGAACACCGGGGAGCTGTTTTTT. It codes for CASSRLGTGANTGELFF.

The J gene is TRBJ1-1, the V gene TRBV7-9; D is ambiguous. Between the trimmed V and J ends, which lost 8 bases and 7 bases, there was a span of 20 bases. There are 14 residues in the CDR3. Germline loops: CDR1 SEHNR, CDR2 FQNEAQ (reference sequence). This CDR3 reads CASGETGGSSEAFF. In DNA, the CDR3 is TGTGCCAGCGGCGAAACGGGAGGGAGCAGTGAAGCTTTCTTT.